The table lists the clone carrying this T cell receptor beta chain with a few counts. The data derive from a study of response to subunit inactivated influenza vaccine. The V gene's germline CDR1 is DFQATT and CDR2 SNEGSKA (reference sequence). The trim removed 3 bases at V and 4 bases at J, leaving 6 bases unmatched. CDR3 size: 14 residues. MiXCR was run by TCRdb on the RT-PCR reads, yielding one entry per CDR3 protein. This table has hundreds of thousands of distinct CDR3 sequences, roughly 25% appearing once. This TCR derives from a man aged 50-60 years who received an inactivated influenza vaccine. The chain is built from TRBV20-1 and TRBJ2-3, with 8 bases that match TRBD1. The sequenced sample was CD4+ T cells sorted from PBMCs, obtained 5 days after vaccination. CDR3 bases: TGCAGTGCTAGTGGCGGACAGGGACCAGATACGCAGTATTTT. Its protein is CSASGGQGPDTQYF.